This is a list of T cell receptor beta chains from one sample in a study of cytomegalovirus exposure and HLA in healthy donors. Clones were read by immunoSEQ multiplex PCR, and TCRdb kept only the in-frame ones, dropping some. The table shows about 130,000 clones, with 75% occurring only once. Sequences were obtained from PBMCs. These receptors came from a woman between 45 and 65 years old in good health and CMV-seronegative. Each CDR3 is given with its conserved first and last residue. D genes are given only for firm matches. Some rows have no size entry. The others give once, few or many, or a class for an expanded clone.

-	TRBV11-2	-	TRBJ2-7	TGTGCCAGCAGCGAACAGGATTACGAGCAGTACTTC	CASSEQDYEQYF
few	TRBV6-5	-	TRBJ1-1	TGTGCCAGCAGTCACGGGTTGAACACTGAAGCTTTCTTT	CASSHGLNTEAFF
-	TRBV28	-	TRBJ1-1	TGTGCCAGCAGTTTAGGATCGGGGAACACTGAAGCTTTCTTT	CASSLGSGNTEAFF
few	TRBV7-2	TRBD1	TRBJ1-3	TGTGCCAGCAGCCCCCAACAGGGGGCAGGAGTGGTGGACACCATATATTTT	CASSPQQGAGVVDTIYF
few	TRBV7-2	TRBD1	TRBJ2-7	TGTGCCAGCAGCTTACTCCCGGGACAGGGTAACTACGAGCAGTACTTC	CASSLLPGQGNYEQYF
-	TRBV6-5	-	TRBJ2-2	TGTGCCAGCAGTTACTCAATGTCGGGGAACACCGGGGAGCTGTTTTTT	CASSYSMSGNTGELFF
-	TRBV9	TRBD2	TRBJ2-1	TGTGCCAGCAGCGTAGCGGGAGGAGGCACTGAGCAGTTCTTC	CASSVAGGGTEQFF
once	TRBV28	-	TRBJ1-1	TGTGCCAGCAGTTTATTGGAGCCTTTCATACGGAACACTGAAGCTTTCTTT	CASSLLEPFIRNTEAFF
-	TRBV28	-	TRBJ1-5	TGTGCCAGCAGCCTCGGGGGGGCCTATCAGCCCCAGCATTTT	CASSLGGAYQPQHF
-	TRBV9	TRBD1	TRBJ1-1	TGTGCCAGCAGCGTAGGACAGGGGAACACTGAAGCTTTCTTT	CASSVGQGNTEAFF
-	TRBV5-1	-	TRBJ2-7	TGCGCCAGCAGCTTGGATCCAGCGGGTACCTACGAGCAGTACTTC	CASSLDPAGTYEQYF
-	TRBV4-3	-	TRBJ2-3	TGCGCCAGCAGCCAAGACAGGAGCGGAGGCACAGATACGCAGTATTTT	CASSQDRSGGTDTQYF
-	TRBV4-2	-	TRBJ2-7	TGTGCCAGCAGCCAAGAACTTCTCAATACCTACGAGCAGTACTTC	CASSQELLNTYEQYF
-	TRBV28	-	TRBJ2-4	TGTGCCAGCAGTCCCCCAGGGACCAAAAACATTCAGTACTTC	CASSPPGTKNIQYF
-	TRBV5-4	TRBD2	TRBJ2-5	TGTGCCAGCGGAATAGCGGGAACACAAGAGACCCAGTACTTC	CASGIAGTQETQYF
-	TRBV2	-	TRBJ1-1	TGTGCCAGCAGCCCAACCCGACAGGTGCGGAACACTGAAGCTTTCTTT	CASSPTRQVRNTEAFF
-	TRBV4-1	-	TRBJ2-1	TGCGCCAGCAGCCACCCAACTCAAAGTAATGAGCAGTTCTTC	CASSHPTQSNEQFF
-	TRBV11-3	-	TRBJ2-2	TGTGCCAGCAGCTTACTAAGTGCCGGGGAGCTGTTTTTT	CASSLLSAGELFF
-	TRBV2	-	TRBJ2-1	TGTGCCAGCAGGCGAATAGGAGGAAGCAATGAGCAGTTCTTC	CASRRIGGSNEQFF
-	TRBV27	-	TRBJ2-7	TGTGCCAGCAGTTTAGGAGGGGGCGCATCCTACGAGCAGTACTTC	CASSLGGGASYEQYF
-	TRBV27	TRBD2	TRBJ2-7	TGTGCCAGCAGTCCAGGGACTATATACGAGCAGTACTTC	CASSPGTIYEQYF
-	TRBV7-2	TRBD2	TRBJ2-5	TGTGCCAGCAGCACGCAGCGGGGCACCCAAGAGACCCAGTACTTC	CASSTQRGTQETQYF
-	TRBV4-3	-	TRBJ2-1	TGCGCCAGCAGCCAAGGCGGCGGGCGGCCGAACAATGAGCAGTTCTTC	CASSQGGGRPNNEQFF
-	TRBV11-2	-	TRBJ2-7	TGTGCCAGCAGCCCGAGCGGAGGGGCCTACGAGCAGTACTTC	CASSPSGGAYEQYF
-	TRBV6-5	-	TRBJ2-1	TGTGCCAGCAGTTCACCGGGGGTGGGCTCCTACAATGAGCAGTTCTTC	CASSSPGVGSYNEQFF
-	TRBV7-2	TRBD2	TRBJ2-2	TGTGCCAGCAGCTTACACGGGGGGGCTGATAACACCGGGGAGCTGTTTTTT	CASSLHGGADNTGELFF
-	TRBV28	TRBD1	TRBJ2-6	TGTGCCAGCAGCTCCGGGACAGGGGGCATGTCTGGGGCCAACGTCCTGACTTTC	CASSSGTGGMSGANVLTF
-	TRBV28	TRBD2	TRBJ2-5	TGTGCCAGCCTCCCGGGAGGGCCTGTGCGGGAGACCCAGTACTTC	CASLPGGPVRETQYF
-	TRBV19	-	TRBJ1-3	TGTGCCAGTAGACAAATCGAGGGCCCACCTTCTGGAAACACCATATATTTT	CASRQIEGPPSGNTIYF